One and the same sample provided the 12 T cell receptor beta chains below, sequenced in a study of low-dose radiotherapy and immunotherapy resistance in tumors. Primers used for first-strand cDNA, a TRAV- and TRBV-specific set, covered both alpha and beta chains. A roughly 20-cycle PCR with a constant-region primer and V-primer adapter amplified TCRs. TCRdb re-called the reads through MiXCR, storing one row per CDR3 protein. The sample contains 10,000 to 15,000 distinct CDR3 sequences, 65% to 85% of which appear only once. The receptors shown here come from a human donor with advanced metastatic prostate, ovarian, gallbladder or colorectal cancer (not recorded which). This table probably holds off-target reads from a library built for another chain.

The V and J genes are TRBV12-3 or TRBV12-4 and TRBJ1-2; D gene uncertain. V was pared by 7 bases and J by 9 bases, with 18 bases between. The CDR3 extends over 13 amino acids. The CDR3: CASTFGDPDSYTF. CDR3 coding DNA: TGTGCCAGCACCTTCGGGGATCCCGATAGCTACACCTTC.

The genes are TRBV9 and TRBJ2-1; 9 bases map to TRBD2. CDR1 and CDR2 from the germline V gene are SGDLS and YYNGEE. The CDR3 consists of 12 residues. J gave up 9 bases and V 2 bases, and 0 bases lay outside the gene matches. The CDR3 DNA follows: TGTGCCAGCAGCGTTAGCGGGAGTGAGCAGTTCTTC. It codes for CASSVSGSEQFF.

The CDR3 loop is CASSLAARGGTEAFF. CDR3 DNA: TGTGCCAGCAGCTTAGCCGCCAGGGGTGGCACTGAAGCTTTCTTT. V is TRBV7-2 and J is TRBJ1-1; weak D call: TRBD1 (6 bases). From germline, CDR1 is SGHTA and CDR2 FQGNSA. Trimming stripped 0 bases from V and 4 bases from J, with 12 bases between. The CDR3 is 15 residues long.

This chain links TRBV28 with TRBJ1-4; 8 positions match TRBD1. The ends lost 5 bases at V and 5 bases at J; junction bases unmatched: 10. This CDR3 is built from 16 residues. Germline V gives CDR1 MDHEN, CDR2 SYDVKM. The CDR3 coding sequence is TGTGCCAGCAGTCCACATAGGACAGGGAAAAATGAAAAACTGTTTTTT. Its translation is CASSPHRTGKNEKLFF.

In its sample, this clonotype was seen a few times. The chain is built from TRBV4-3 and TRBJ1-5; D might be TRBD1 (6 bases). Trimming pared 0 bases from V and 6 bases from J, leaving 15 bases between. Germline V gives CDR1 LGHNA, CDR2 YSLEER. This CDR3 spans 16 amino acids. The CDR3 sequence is CASSQDHTGRGQPQHF. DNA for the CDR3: TGCGCCAGCAGCCAAGATCACACAGGGCGAGGTCAGCCCCAGCATTTT.

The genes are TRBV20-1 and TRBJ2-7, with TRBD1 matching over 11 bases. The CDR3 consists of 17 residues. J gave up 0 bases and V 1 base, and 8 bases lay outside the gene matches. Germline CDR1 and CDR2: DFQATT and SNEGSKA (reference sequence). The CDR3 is CSARGLWDRGSSYEQYF. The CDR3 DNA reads TGCAGTGCTAGAGGACTGTGGGACAGGGGGAGCTCCTACGAGCAGTACTTC.

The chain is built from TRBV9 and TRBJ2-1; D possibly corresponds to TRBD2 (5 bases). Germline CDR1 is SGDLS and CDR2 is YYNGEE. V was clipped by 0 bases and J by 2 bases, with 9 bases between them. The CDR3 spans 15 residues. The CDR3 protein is CASSVVGGPYNEQFF. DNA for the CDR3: TGTGCCAGCAGCGTAGTCGGCGGGCCCTACAATGAGCAGTTCTTC.

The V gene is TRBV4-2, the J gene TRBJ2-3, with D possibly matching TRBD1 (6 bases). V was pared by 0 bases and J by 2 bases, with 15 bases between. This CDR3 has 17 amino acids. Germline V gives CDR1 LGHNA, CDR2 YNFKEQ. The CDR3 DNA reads TGTGCCAGCAGCCAAGATTTTACGGGACACCCCACAGATACGCAGTATTTT. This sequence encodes CASSQDFTGHPTDTQYF.

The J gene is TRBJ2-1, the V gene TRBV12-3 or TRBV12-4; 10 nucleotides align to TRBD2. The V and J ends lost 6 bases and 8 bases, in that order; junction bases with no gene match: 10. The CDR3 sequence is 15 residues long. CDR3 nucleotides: TGTGCCAGCAGAAGTCTAGCGGGAGAAGGGTATGAGCAGTTCTTC. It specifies CASRSLAGEGYEQFF.

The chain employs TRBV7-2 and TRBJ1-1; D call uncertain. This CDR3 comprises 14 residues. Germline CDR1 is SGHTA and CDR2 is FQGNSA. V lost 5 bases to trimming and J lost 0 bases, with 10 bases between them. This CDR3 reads CASSVGILNTEAFF. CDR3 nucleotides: TGTGCCAGCAGCGTCGGGATTCTGAACACTGAAGCTTTCTTT.

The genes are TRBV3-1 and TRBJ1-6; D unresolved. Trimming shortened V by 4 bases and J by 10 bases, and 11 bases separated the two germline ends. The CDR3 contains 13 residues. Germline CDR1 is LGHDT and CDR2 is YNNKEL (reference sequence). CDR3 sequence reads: CASSPPGRSPLHF. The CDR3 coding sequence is TGTGCCAGCAGCCCCCCAGGCCGGTCACCCCTCCACTTT.

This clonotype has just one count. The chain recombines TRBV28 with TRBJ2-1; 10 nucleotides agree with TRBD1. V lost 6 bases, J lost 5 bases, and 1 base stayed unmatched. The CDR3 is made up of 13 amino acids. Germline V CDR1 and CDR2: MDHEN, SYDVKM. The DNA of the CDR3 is TGTGCCAGCAGGGGGACAGGGGACAATGAGCAGTTCTTC. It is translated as CASRGTGDNEQFF.